What follows describes a single T cell receptor beta chain. The table came from immunoSEQ multiplex PCR; TCRdb's copy has only in-frame clones and leaves some out. The sample yields under 250,000 clones, 75% to 85% seen once. Germline V gives CDR1 MNHEY, CDR2 SVGAGI. This CDR3 contains 14 residues. Trimming took off 6 bases at V and 5 bases at J, with 16 bases between the two ends. The data stem from a study of blood T cell repertoires in COVID-19. Study context: Sources were T cells, B-cell-depleted T cells, or PBMCs; the material itself was cDNA or gDNA.

Sequencing used peripheral blood. This chain joins TRBV6-5 and TRBJ1-2; the D gene is possibly TRBD1 (6 bases). The clonotype originates from a woman aged 70-85 years with COVID-19, enrolled during active disease. CDR3 loop: CASRTGFGLYGYTF. In DNA, the CDR3 is TGTGCCAGCAGAACAGGGTTTGGATTATATGGCTACACCTTC.